Listed below are T cell receptor beta chains from one sample, sequenced in a study of HIV-infected patients and healthy controls. TCRdb recomputed calls from the 5' RACE reads with MiXCR, one row per CDR3 protein. The sample has roughly 18,000 distinct CDR3 sequences; 8% to 10% are singletons. The specimen comprised blood, sampled during antiretroviral therapy. The receptors here all came from an adult with HIV infection. Each CDR3 is given with its conserved first and last residue. D genes are given only for firm matches. Clone size is given for some rows only: seen once, a few or many times, or a class if the clone is expanded.

CDR3,DNA,size,J,D,V
CASCGAQTSEAFF,TGTGCCAGCTGCGGAGCCCAAACATCTGAAGCTTTCTTT,many,TRBJ1-1,NA,TRBV18
CASSHSGQGPLSGNTIYF,TGTGCCAGCAGCCACTCGGGACAGGGGCCTCTCTCTGGAAACACCATATATTTT,many,TRBJ1-3,TRBD1,TRBV7-9
CASSQNRDLDTEAFF,TGTGCCAGCTCTCAGAACAGGGACTTGGACACTGAAGCTTTCTTT,many,TRBJ1-1,NA,TRBV18
CASNEGIGLGGNSPLHF,TGTGCCAGCAACGAGGGTATCGGACTAGGAGGTAATTCACCCCTCCACTTT,many,TRBJ1-6,NA,TRBV2
CASNRQDMNTEAFF,TGTGCCAGCAACAGACAGGACATGAACACTGAAGCTTTCTTT,NA,TRBJ1-1,NA,TRBV9
CASSSGTSGYYEQYF,TGTGCCAGCAGCTCCGGGACTAGCGGATACTACGAGCAGTACTTC,NA,TRBJ2-7,TRBD2,TRBV7-6
CATSRDEGLAKNIQYF,TGTGCCACCAGCAGAGATGAGGGGTTAGCCAAAAACATTCAGTACTTC,many,TRBJ2-4,NA,TRBV15
CASSLKSGGNEQFF,TGTGCCAGCAGTCTTAAGTCGGGGGGCAATGAGCAGTTCTTC,NA,TRBJ2-1,TRBD2,TRBV7-9
CASSYRGQETQYF,TGTGCCAGCAGTTACAGAGGACAGGAGACCCAGTACTTC,many,TRBJ2-5,NA,TRBV11-2
CASSSGTSGETGELFF,TGTGCCAGCAGTTCCGGGACTAGCGGGGAAACCGGGGAGCTGTTTTTT,once,TRBJ2-2,TRBD2,TRBV28
CASSEDSSYNEQFF,TGTGCCAGCAGTGAAGACTCCTCCTACAATGAGCAGTTCTTC,many,TRBJ2-1,NA,TRBV6-1
CASSLMGYGNTIYF,TGTGCCAGCAGTTTAATGGGGTACGGAAACACCATATATTTT,many,TRBJ1-3,NA,TRBV28
CASSSSGGSYNEQFF,TGTGCCAGCAGCTCTAGCGGGGGCTCCTACAATGAGCAGTTCTTC,many,TRBJ2-1,TRBD2,TRBV9
CAISEPRRPPEQFF,TGTGCCATCAGTGAGCCCAGGCGGCCGCCTGAGCAGTTCTTC,many,TRBJ2-1,NA,TRBV10-3
CASSIGRVQPQHF,TGTGCCAGTAGTATAGGGAGGGTCCAGCCCCAGCATTTT,many,TRBJ1-5,NA,TRBV19
CASSRAVQETQYF,TGTGCCAGCAGCCGGGCTGTCCAAGAGACCCAGTACTTC,many,TRBJ2-5,NA,TRBV13
CASTSVGTALNTEAFF,TGTGCCAGCACCTCGGTCGGGACAGCGCTAAACACTGAAGCTTTCTTT,many,TRBJ1-1,TRBD1,TRBV7-9
CASSHTSANEKLFF,TGTGCCAGCAGCCACACGTCGGCTAATGAAAAACTGTTTTTT,many,TRBJ1-4,NA,TRBV7-9
CASSRRQTSTDTQYF,TGTGCCAGCAGCCGACGACAGACTAGCACAGATACGCAGTATTTT,many,TRBJ2-3,NA,TRBV7-9
CASSFAFGDTQYF,TGTGCCAGCAGCTTCGCCTTCGGAGATACGCAGTATTTT,NA,TRBJ2-3,NA,TRBV7-2
CSVDAGGNQPQHF,TGCAGCGTTGACGCAGGGGGTAATCAGCCCCAGCATTTT,once,TRBJ1-5,TRBD1,TRBV29-1
CASRSSTGRYEQYF,TGTGCCAGCAGATCCTCGACAGGGCGATACGAGCAGTACTTC,many,TRBJ2-7,TRBD1,TRBV28
CASSSPGAGSSGNTIYF,TGTGCCAGCAGTTCCCCCGGCGCGGGGAGCTCTGGAAACACCATATATTTT,many,TRBJ1-3,NA,TRBV28
CASSLMGTTEAFF,TGTGCCAGCAGCCTTATGGGCACCACTGAAGCTTTCTTT,many,TRBJ1-1,NA,TRBV9
CASTRGGDTDTQYF,TGTGCCAGCACCCGAGGGGGGGACACAGATACGCAGTATTTT,many,TRBJ2-3,NA,TRBV11-2
CASRPSIGAVDTQYF,TGTGCCAGCCGTCCTTCGATAGGGGCGGTAGATACGCAGTATTTT,many,TRBJ2-3,NA,TRBV2
CASSHWTALRNEQFF,TGTGCCAGCAGCCACTGGACAGCCCTTCGGAATGAGCAGTTCTTC,NA,TRBJ2-1,NA,TRBV14
CASSRQEGEKLFF,TGTGCCAGCAGTCGGCAGGAGGGTGAAAAACTGTTTTTT,many,TRBJ1-4,NA,TRBV6-6
CASSGADRGAPEAFF,TGTGCCAGCAGCGGGGCGGACAGGGGGGCGCCTGAAGCTTTCTTT,many,TRBJ1-1,TRBD1,TRBV9
CASKGSGGVNTGELFF,TGTGCCAGTAAGGGTAGTGGGGGGGTGAACACCGGGGAGCTGTTTTTT,many,TRBJ2-2,TRBD2,TRBV19
CSAQQGQSNQPQHF,TGCAGTGCCCAACAGGGTCAGAGCAATCAGCCCCAGCATTTT,many,TRBJ1-5,NA,TRBV20-1
CASSQEAVRTYEQYF,TGTGCCAGCAGCCAAGAGGCAGTGCGAACCTACGAGCAGTACTTC,many,TRBJ2-7,NA,TRBV14
CASSPPLAGGVDTQYF,TGTGCCAGCAGCCCCCCGCTAGCGGGGGGAGTCGATACGCAGTATTTT,NA,TRBJ2-3,TRBD2,TRBV3-1
CASSDRSTDTQYF,TGTGCCAGCAGCGACCGTAGCACAGATACGCAGTATTTT,many,TRBJ2-3,NA,TRBV9
CASSYSQPNEQFF,TGTGCCAGCAGTTACAGCCAGCCCAATGAGCAGTTCTTC,many,TRBJ2-1,NA,TRBV6-2/TRBV6-3
CASRGGGQETQYF,TGCGCCAGCAGAGGGGGGGGCCAAGAGACCCAGTACTTC,many,TRBJ2-5,NA,TRBV5-1
CASSLSLTDTQYF,TGTGCCAGCAGCTTATCCCTCACAGATACGCAGTATTTT,many,TRBJ2-3,NA,TRBV7-3
CASKRGSSGSSYNEQFF,TGTGCCAGTAAGCGGGGATCAAGCGGCAGCTCCTACAATGAGCAGTTCTTC,few,TRBJ2-1,TRBD2,TRBV19
CASSGRGKGSSGANVLTF,TGTGCCAGCAGCGGGCGAGGAAAAGGGTCCTCTGGGGCCAACGTCCTGACTTTC,few,TRBJ2-6,NA,TRBV9
CASSYVGSDGYTF,TGTGCCAGCAGCTACGTAGGCTCTGATGGCTACACCTTC,many,TRBJ1-2,NA,TRBV7-9
CASSYPGNTEAFF,TGTGCCAGCAGTTACCCAGGAAACACTGAAGCTTTCTTT,few,TRBJ1-1,NA,TRBV6-6
CASSQKQGLDSNQPQHF,TGTGCCAGCAGCCAAAAGCAGGGACTAGATAGCAATCAGCCCCAGCATTTT,NA,TRBJ1-5,NA,TRBV16
CASSQNYEQYF,TGTGCCAGCAGCCAAAACTACGAGCAGTACTTC,many,TRBJ2-7,NA,TRBV3-1
CASSLLSNYGYTF,TGTGCCAGCAGCTTACTCTCTAACTATGGCTACACCTTC,many,TRBJ1-2,NA,TRBV7-2
CASSVGTITDTQYF,TGTGCCAGCAGCGTCGGGACAATCACAGATACGCAGTATTTT,many,TRBJ2-3,NA,TRBV9
CASSQADRVSGANVLTF,TGTGCCAGCAGCCAAGCCGACAGAGTCTCTGGGGCCAACGTCCTGACTTTC,many,TRBJ2-6,NA,TRBV4-2